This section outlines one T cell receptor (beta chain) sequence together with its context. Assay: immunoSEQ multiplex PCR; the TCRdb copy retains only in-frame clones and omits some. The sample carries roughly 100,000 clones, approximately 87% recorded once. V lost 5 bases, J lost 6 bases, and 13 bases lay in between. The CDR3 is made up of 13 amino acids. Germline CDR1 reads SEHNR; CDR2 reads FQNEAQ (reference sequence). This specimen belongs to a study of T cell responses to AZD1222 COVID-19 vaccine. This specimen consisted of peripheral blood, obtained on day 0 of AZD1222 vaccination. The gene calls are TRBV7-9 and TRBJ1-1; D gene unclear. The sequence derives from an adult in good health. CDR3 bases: TGTGCCAGCAGCCCGCCGGGCCTTCCTGAAGCTTTCTTT. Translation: CASSPPGLPEAFF.